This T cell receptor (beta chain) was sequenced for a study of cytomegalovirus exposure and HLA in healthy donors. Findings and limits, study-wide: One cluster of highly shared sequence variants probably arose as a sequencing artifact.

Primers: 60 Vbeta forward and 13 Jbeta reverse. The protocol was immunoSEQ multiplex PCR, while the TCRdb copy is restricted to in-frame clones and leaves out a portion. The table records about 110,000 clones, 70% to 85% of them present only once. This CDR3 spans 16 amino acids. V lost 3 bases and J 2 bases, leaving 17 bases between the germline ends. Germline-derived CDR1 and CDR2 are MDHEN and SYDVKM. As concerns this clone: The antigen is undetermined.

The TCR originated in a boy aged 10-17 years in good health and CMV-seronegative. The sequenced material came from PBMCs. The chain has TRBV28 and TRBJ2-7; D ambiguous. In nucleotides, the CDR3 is TGTGCCAGCAGTTTTGCCACACAGACACCAACCTACGAGCAGTACTTC. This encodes CASSFATQTPTYEQYF.